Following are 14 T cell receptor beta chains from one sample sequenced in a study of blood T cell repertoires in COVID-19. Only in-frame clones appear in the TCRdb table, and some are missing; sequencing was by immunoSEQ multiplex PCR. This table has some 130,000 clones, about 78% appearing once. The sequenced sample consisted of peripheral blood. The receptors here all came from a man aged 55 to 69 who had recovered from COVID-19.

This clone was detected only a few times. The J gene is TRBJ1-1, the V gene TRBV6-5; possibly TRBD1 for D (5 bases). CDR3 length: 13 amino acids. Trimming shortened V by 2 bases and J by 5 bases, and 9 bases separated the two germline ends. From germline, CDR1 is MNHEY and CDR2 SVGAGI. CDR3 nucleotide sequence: TGTGCCAGCAGTTACGGCGGGGGTACTGAAGCTTTCTTT. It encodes CASSYGGGTEAFF.

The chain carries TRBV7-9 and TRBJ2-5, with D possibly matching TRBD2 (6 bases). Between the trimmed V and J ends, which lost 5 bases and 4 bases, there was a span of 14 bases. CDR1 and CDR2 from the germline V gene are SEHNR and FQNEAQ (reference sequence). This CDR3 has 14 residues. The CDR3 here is CASSHEGEAETQYF. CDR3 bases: TGTGCCAGCAGCCATGAAGGGGAGGCAGAGACCCAGTACTTC.

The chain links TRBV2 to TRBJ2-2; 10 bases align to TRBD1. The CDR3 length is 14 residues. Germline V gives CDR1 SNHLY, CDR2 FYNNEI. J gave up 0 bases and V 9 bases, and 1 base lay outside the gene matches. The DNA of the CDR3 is TGTGCCAGTGGGACAGGGGCGAACACCGGGGAGCTGTTTTTT. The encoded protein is CASGTGANTGELFF.

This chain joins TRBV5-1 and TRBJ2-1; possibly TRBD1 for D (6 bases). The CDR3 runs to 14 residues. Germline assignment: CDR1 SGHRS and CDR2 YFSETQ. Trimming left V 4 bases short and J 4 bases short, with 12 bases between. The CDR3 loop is CASSETGQYNEQFF. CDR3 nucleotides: TGCGCCAGCAGCGAAACAGGGCAGTACAATGAGCAGTTCTTC.

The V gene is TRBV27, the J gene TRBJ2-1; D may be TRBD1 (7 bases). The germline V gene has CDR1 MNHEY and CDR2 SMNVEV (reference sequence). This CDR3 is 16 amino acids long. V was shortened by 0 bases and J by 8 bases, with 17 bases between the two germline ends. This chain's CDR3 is CASSLSRLRGDHEQFF. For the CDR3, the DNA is TGTGCCAGCAGTTTATCCCGCCTCAGGGGGGACCATGAGCAGTTCTTC.

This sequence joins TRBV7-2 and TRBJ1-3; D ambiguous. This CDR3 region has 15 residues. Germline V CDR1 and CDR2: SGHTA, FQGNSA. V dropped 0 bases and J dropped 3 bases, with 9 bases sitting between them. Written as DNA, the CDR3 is TGTGCCAGCAGCTTAGCGAGCCGGAGTGGAAACACCATATATTTT. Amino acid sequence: CASSLASRSGNTIYF.

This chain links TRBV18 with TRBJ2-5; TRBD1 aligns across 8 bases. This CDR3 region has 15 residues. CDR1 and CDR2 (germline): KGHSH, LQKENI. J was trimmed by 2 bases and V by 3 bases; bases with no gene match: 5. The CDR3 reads CASSPPTGAQETQYF. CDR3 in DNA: TGTGCCAGCTCACCTCCGACAGGGGCGCAAGAGACCCAGTACTTC. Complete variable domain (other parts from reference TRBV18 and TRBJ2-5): NAGVMQNPRHLVRRRGQEARLRCSPMKGHSHVYWYRQLPEEGLKFMVYLQKENIIDESGMPKERFSAEFPKEGPSILRIQQVVRGDSAAYFCASSPPTGAQETQYFGPGTRLLVL.

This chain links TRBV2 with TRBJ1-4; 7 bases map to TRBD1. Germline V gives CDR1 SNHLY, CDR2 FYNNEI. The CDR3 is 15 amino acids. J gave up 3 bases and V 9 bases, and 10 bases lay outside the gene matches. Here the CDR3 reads CASDPWGQPNEKLFF. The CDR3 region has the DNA TGTGCCAGTGACCCGTGGGGACAGCCTAATGAAAAACTGTTTTTT. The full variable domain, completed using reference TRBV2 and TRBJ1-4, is EPEVTQTPSHQVTQMGQEVILRCVPISNHLYFYWYRQILGQKVEFLVSFYNNEISEKSEIFDDQFSVERPDGSNFTLKIRSTKLEDSAMYFCASDPWGQPNEKLFFGSGTQLSVL.

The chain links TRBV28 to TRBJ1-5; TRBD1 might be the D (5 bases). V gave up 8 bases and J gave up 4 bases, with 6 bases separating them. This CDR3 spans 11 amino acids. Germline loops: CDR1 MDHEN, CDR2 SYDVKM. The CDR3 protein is CASGGNQPQHF. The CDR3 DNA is TGTGCCAGCGGGGGGAATCAGCCCCAGCATTTT.

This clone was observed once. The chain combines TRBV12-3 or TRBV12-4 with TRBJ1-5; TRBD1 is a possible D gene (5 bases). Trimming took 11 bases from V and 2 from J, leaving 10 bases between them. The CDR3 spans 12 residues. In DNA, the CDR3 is TGTGCCTCGGGAGGGGGCAATCAGCCCCAGCATTTT. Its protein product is CASGGGNQPQHF.

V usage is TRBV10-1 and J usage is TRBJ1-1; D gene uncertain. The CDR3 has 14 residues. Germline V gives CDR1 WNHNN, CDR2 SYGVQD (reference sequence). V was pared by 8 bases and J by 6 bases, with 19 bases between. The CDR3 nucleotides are TGCGCCAGCGTCTCCTTTATAGTAAGCGCTGAAGCTTTCTTT. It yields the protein CASVSFIVSAEAFF.

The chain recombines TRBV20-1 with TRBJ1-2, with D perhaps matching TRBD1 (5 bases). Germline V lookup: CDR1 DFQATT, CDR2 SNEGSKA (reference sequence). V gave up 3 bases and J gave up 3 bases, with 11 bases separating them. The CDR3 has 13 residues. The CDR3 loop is CSASGRADYGYTF. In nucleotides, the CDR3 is TGCAGTGCTAGTGGCAGGGCGGACTATGGCTACACCTTC.

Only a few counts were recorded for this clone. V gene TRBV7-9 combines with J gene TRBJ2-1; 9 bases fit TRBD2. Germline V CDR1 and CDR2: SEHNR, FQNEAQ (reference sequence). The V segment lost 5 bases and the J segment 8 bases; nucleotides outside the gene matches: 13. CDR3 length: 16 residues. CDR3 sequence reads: CASSPMGREGMDEQFF. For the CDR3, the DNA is TGTGCCAGCAGCCCCATGGGGCGGGAGGGCATGGATGAGCAGTTCTTC.

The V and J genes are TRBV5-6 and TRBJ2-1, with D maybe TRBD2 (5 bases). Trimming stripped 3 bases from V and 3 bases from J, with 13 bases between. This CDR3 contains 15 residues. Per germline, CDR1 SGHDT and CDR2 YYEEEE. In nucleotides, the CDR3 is TGTGCCAGCAGCTCTGAGGGATTCGGCTACAATGAGCAGTTCTTC. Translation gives CASSSEGFGYNEQFF.